Below are 16 T cell receptor beta chains sequenced from a single sample in a study of T cell repertoires in cytomegalovirus infection. TCRdb re-called the reads through MiXCR, storing one row per CDR3 protein. The profile covers a few hundred thousand distinct CDR3 sequences, with approximately 15% appearing a single time and less than 60% taken by the ten largest. The specimen was CD8+ T cells from PBMCs. Every receptor here comes from a human donor in good health (CMV status not recorded). Some clones in this sample may be carry-over from other donors' samples.

The chain employs TRBV28 and TRBJ2-7; D not resolved. In germline, CDR1 is MDHEN, CDR2 SYDVKM. V was clipped by 3 bases and J by 4 bases, with 7 bases between them. The CDR3 totals 12 residues. CDR3 loop: CASSFPEYEQYF. The CDR3 DNA sequence: TGTGCCAGCAGTTTTCCAGAATACGAGCAGTACTTC.

The rearrangement links TRBV24-1 to TRBJ2-2, with D possibly being TRBD1 (7 bases). V lost 3 bases and J 2 bases, leaving 15 bases between the germline ends. Looked up from germline, CDR1 is KGHDR and CDR2 is SFDVKD. The CDR3 has 17 residues. The CDR3 spells CATSDHRQGLNTGELFF. CDR3 coding DNA: TGTGCCACCAGTGATCACAGACAGGGACTTAACACCGGGGAGCTGTTTTTT.

V usage is TRBV29-1 and J usage is TRBJ2-7; the match to TRBD2 covers 10 bases. Germline CDR1 reads SQVTM; CDR2 reads ANQGSEA. Trimming cost V 7 bases and J 4 bases; bases outside gene matches: 4. CDR3 length: 12 residues. CDR3: CSAQLAGYEQYF. CDR3 bases: TGCAGCGCCCAACTAGCGGGGTACGAGCAGTACTTC.

This clonotype was detected many times. The chain links TRBV7-9 to TRBJ2-3; 9 bases match TRBD1. Trimming took 6 bases from V and 4 from J; bases not matched to a gene: 8. The CDR3 spans 15 residues. Germline assignment: CDR1 SEHNR and CDR2 FQNEAQ (reference sequence). Here the CDR3 reads CASSSPGQGSDTQYF. The CDR3 region has the DNA TGTGCCAGCAGTTCCCCGGGACAGGGCTCAGATACGCAGTATTTT.

This clonotype was observed at least ten times. The chain couples TRBV7-2 to TRBJ1-4; 7 bases are shared with TRBD1. The ends lost 1 base at V and 7 bases at J; junction bases unmatched: 6. CDR1 SGHTA and CDR2 FQGNSA come from the germline V gene. The CDR3 covers 15 residues. Written as DNA, the CDR3 is TGTGCCAGCAGCTTAGTGGAGGGGGCAGGTGAAAAACTGTTTTTT. Protein sequence: CASSLVEGAGEKLFF.

Ten or more counts support this clonotype. J is TRBJ2-1 and V is TRBV28; 16 bases agree with TRBD2. Germline V gene data show CDR1 as MDHEN and CDR2 as SYDVKM. The J segment lost 6 bases and the V segment lost 6 bases, leaving 11 bases of the junction unmatched. The CDR3 runs 18 residues. The CDR3 DNA reads TGTGCCAGCAGCTTCCCCGGGACTAGCGGGGGGGCCATCAATGAGCAGTTCTTC. Translating it yields CASSFPGTSGGAINEQFF.

J is TRBJ2-3 and V is TRBV4-2; 9 bases are a match to TRBD2. The CDR3 totals 15 residues. Germline V CDR1 and CDR2: LGHNA, YNFKEQ. J was trimmed by 6 bases and V by 5 bases; bases with no gene match: 9. Written as DNA, the CDR3 is TGTGCCAGCAGCGCACAGCGGGGGGCCGCGGATACGCAGTATTTT. It yields the protein CASSAQRGAADTQYF.

This clonotype was seen a handful of times. The chain recombines TRBV12-3 or TRBV12-4 with TRBJ1-4, with 8 bases aligning to TRBD1. V lost 5 bases to trimming and J lost 1 base; unmatched junction nucleotides: 9. CDR3 length equals 17 residues. CDR3 nucleotides: TGTGCCAGCAGTGGGACAGGCTACGGTGGAACTAATGAAAAACTGTTTTTT. This gives the protein CASSGTGYGGTNEKLFF.

In this sample, this clonotype turned up a few times. This chain connects TRBV5-5 to TRBJ2-2, with D unresolved. CDR1 SGHKS and CDR2 YYEKEE come from the germline V gene (reference sequence). The ends were cut back, 9 bases at V and 6 bases at J, with 15 bases in the middle. The CDR3 extends over 13 amino acids. The CDR3 sequence: CATREDHPGELFF. The CDR3 bases are TGTGCCACAAGAGAGGACCACCCCGGGGAGCTGTTTTTT.

This clonotype appeared many times. V usage is TRBV7-2 and J usage is TRBJ2-7; D could derive from TRBD1 or TRBD2 (5 bases each). Between the trimmed V and J ends, which lost 5 bases and 2 bases, there was a span of 28 bases. Looked up from germline, CDR1 is SGHTA and CDR2 is FQGNSA. There are 19 residues in the CDR3. CDR3 region: CASSNPWGYADQPTYEQYF. CDR3 nucleotides: TGTGCCAGCAGCAACCCCTGGGGGTACGCGGACCAACCTACCTACGAGCAGTACTTC.

This clonotype showed up many times. CDR3 sequence reads: CASSSYGEREVGYTF. The CDR3 nucleotides read TGTGCCAGCAGCTCTTACGGGGAACGAGAAGTTGGCTACACCTTC. V and J are TRBV7-2 and TRBJ1-2; no clear D gene. The germline CDR1 and CDR2 sequences are SGHTA and FQGNSA. The length of the CDR3 is 15 residues. V was trimmed by 4 bases and J by 7 bases, leaving 19 bases between them.

The chain combines TRBV11-2 with TRBJ2-1; 9 nucleotides align to TRBD1. Trimming at V came to 1 base and at J to 7 bases, leaving 5 bases not matched to a gene. Germline values: CDR1 SGHAT, CDR2 FQNNGV. The CDR3 spans 15 residues. In DNA form, the CDR3 reads TGTGCCAGCAGCTTAGGGACAGGGGTACCGAATGAGCAGTTCTTC. Its translation is CASSLGTGVPNEQFF.

This clonotype was seen only a few times. The chain uses TRBV6-1 and TRBJ2-1; TRBD1 matches 9 bases. Looked up from germline, CDR1 is MNHNS and CDR2 is SASEGT. V shed 7 bases and J 8 bases; nucleotides not matched to a gene: 12. The CDR3 sequence is 15 residues long. The CDR3 nucleotides are TGTGCCAGCACCGAGTGGACAGGGGATGACGATGAGCAGTTCTTC. As protein: CASTEWTGDDDEQFF.

This clonotype has only a few counts. This chain uses TRBV6-5 with TRBJ1-4; D ambiguous. This CDR3 region has 16 residues. CDR1 is MNHEY and CDR2 is SVGAGI in the germline V gene. V dropped 2 bases and J dropped 5 bases, with 15 bases sitting between them. The CDR3 sequence: CASSYTMRVQNEKLFF. The CDR3 DNA is TGTGCCAGCAGTTACACGATGCGGGTCCAGAATGAAAAACTGTTTTTT.

At least ten counts were recorded for this clonotype. The CDR3 region has the DNA TGTGCCAGCAGTTTAGGGATGCGGGGAGCCTACGAGCAGTACTTC. This codes for CASSLGMRGAYEQYF. The rearrangement links TRBV28 to TRBJ2-7; D is possibly TRBD2 (6 bases). The length of the CDR3 is 15 residues. Germline CDR1 reads MDHEN; CDR2 reads SYDVKM. V was trimmed by 2 bases and J by 2 bases, leaving 13 bases between them.

This clonotype was recorded a few times. V and J are TRBV27 and TRBJ2-7; D may match TRBD1 or TRBD2 (5 bases each). The CDR3 spans 16 residues. Germline lookup yields CDR1 MNHEY and CDR2 SMNVEV (reference sequence). V was shortened by 2 bases and J by 4 bases, with 18 bases between the two germline ends. The CDR3 sequence is CASSLVGDRIQYEQYF. The DNA of the CDR3 is TGTGCCAGCAGTTTAGTTGGGGACCGGATCCAGTACGAGCAGTACTTC.